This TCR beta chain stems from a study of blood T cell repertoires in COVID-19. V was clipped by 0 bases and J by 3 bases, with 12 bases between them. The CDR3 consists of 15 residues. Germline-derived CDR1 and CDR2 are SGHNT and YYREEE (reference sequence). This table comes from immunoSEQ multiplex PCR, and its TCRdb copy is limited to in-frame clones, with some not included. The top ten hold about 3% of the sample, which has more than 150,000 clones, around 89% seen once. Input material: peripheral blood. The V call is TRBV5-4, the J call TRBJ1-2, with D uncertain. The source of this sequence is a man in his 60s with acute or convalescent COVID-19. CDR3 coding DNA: TGTGCCAGCAGCTTGGCCGTGGGCATCTACTATGGCTACACCTTC. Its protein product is CASSLAVGIYYGYTF.